This TCR beta chain comes out of a study of T cell responses to AZD1222 COVID-19 vaccine. The table came from immunoSEQ multiplex PCR; TCRdb's copy has only in-frame clones and leaves some out. The sample has 95,000 to 100,000 clones; about four fifths are singletons. On this clone: Its cognate antigen is unknown.

Findings and caveats of the study: Of the AZD1222 recipients, only six or seven were seropositive at baseline. Donors in the cohort were predominantly white British and more often female, and clonal diversity was possibly underestimated. The breadth and depth of Spike-specific TCRs increased once two AZD1222 doses had been given.

V gave up 4 bases and J gave up 8 bases; unmatched junction bases: 10. The length of the CDR3 is 16 residues. CDR1 SGHDT and CDR2 YYEEEE come from the germline V gene. Pooled in the analysis were second doses at about 4 or about 12 weeks. The specimen was peripheral blood, collected 28 days after the second AZD1222 dose. This clonotype was obtained from an adult who received the AZD1222 COVID-19 vaccine. V is TRBV5-6 and J is TRBJ1-6; 9 nucleotides match TRBD1. The CDR3 DNA sequence: TGTGCCAGCAGCCGATCTGTAAACAGGGGGCATTCACCCCTCCACTTT. As protein: CASSRSVNRGHSPLHF. The variable domain in full, with the rest retrieved from reference TRBV5-6 and TRBJ1-6, is DAGVTQSPTHLIKTRGQQVTLRCSPKSGHDTVSWYQQALGQGPQFIFQYYEEEERQRGNFPDRFSGHQFPNYSSELNVNALLLGDSALYLCASSRSVNRGHSPLHFGNGTRLTVT.